The 30 T cell receptor beta chains in this list originate from one sample, sequenced in a study of PD-L1 blockade in urothelial cancer. The time point was: pretreatment peripheral blood. Sequencing used immunoSEQ multiplex PCR; TCRdb keeps in-frame clones, though not all of them. The profile covers 54,000 or so clones, with more than 80% appearing a single time and roughly 1.4% taken by the ten largest. The source was PBMCs, collected around atezolizumab (anti-PD-L1) treatment. These receptors were collected from a man aged 45-60 years with urothelial cancer.

The rearrangement links TRBV19 to TRBJ2-7, with 8 positions matching TRBD1. Germline-derived CDR1 and CDR2 are LNHDA and SQIVND (reference sequence). This CDR3 is 14 amino acids long. The junction had 6 bases not matched to a gene; V was cut back by 3 bases and J by 5 bases. CDR3 protein: CASSIGQGNHEQYF. The CDR3 DNA reads as TGTGCCAGTAGTATTGGACAGGGTAACCACGAGCAGTACTTC.

This clone appeared a few times. This chain links TRBV4-2 with TRBJ2-7, with 7 bases identical to TRBD2. The CDR3 runs 15 residues. With 9 bases clipped from V and 0 bases from J, the junction kept 11 bases outside the gene matches. Per the germline V gene, CDR1 is LGHNA and CDR2 is YNFKEQ. In DNA, the CDR3 is TGTGCCAGTTCGCCCTCCCTAGCGGTCTCCTACGAGCAGTACTTC. This translates into CASSPSLAVSYEQYF.

The chain has TRBV19 and TRBJ1-2, with D tentatively TRBD1 (6 bases). V lost 3 bases to trimming and J lost 7 bases, with 21 bases between them. The CDR3 loop spans 16 amino acids. Germline CDR1 and CDR2: LNHDA and SQIVND (reference sequence). The CDR3 spells CASSIRQERRMGGYTF. In DNA form, the CDR3 reads TGTGCCAGTAGTATCAGACAGGAGAGGAGGATGGGTGGCTACACCTTC. The entire variable domain, with the rest obtained from reference TRBV19 and TRBJ1-2, is as follows: DGGITQSPKYLFRKEGQNVTLSCEQNLNHDAMYWYRQDPGQGLRLIYYSQIVNDFQKGDIAEGYSVSREKKESFPLTVTSAQKNPTAFYLCASSIRQERRMGGYTFGSGTRLTVV.

The genes are TRBV6-6 and TRBJ1-5; the match to TRBD1 covers 8 bases. Losses at the gene ends were 4 bases for V and 7 bases for J; bases not matched to a gene: 6. Germline assignment: CDR1 MNHNY and CDR2 SVGAGI (reference sequence). This CDR3 has 14 amino acids. CDR3 amino acids: CASSSGGKEQPQHF. DNA for the CDR3: TGTGCCAGCAGTTCAGGGGGCAAGGAACAGCCCCAGCATTTT.

This clone was counted once. This rearrangement joins TRBV29-1 to TRBJ1-5; 9 bases map to TRBD1. The junction had 2 bases not matched to a gene; V was cut back by 5 bases and J by 3 bases. This CDR3 comprises 13 residues. Germline V gene lookup returns CDR1 SQVTM and CDR2 ANQGSEA. The CDR3 DNA reads as TGCAGCGTTCGGGACAGGGACAATCAGCCCCAGCATTTT. Encoded protein: CSVRDRDNQPQHF.

The chain joins TRBV10-2 to TRBJ2-1; TRBD2 agrees at 10 bases. The V segment lost 7 bases and the J segment 6 bases; nucleotides outside the gene matches: 6. Germline V gene data show CDR1 as WSHSY and CDR2 as SAAADI. The CDR3 consists of 14 residues. CDR3 protein: CASTLAGGRNEQFF. CDR3 DNA sequence: TGCGCCAGCACTTTAGCGGGAGGACGCAATGAGCAGTTCTTC.

This chain joins TRBV27 and TRBJ2-1; TRBD1 might be the D (6 bases). The CDR3 is made up of 14 amino acids. Germline V gene sequence: CDR1 MNHEY, CDR2 SMNVEV (reference sequence). Between the trimmed V and J ends, which lost 3 bases and 7 bases, there was a span of 13 bases. Here the CDR3 reads CASSFQGQHNEQFF. The CDR3 bases are TGTGCCAGCAGTTTCCAGGGGCAGCATAATGAGCAGTTCTTC.

The chain links TRBV18 to TRBJ1-3; 8 bases match TRBD1. V lost 3 bases and J lost 0; bases outside the gene matches: 4. Germline CDR1 is KGHSH and CDR2 is LQKENI. This CDR3 has 16 amino acids. CDR3 protein: CASSPGQGNSGNTIYF. The CDR3 DNA is TGTGCCAGCTCACCCGGACAGGGAAACTCTGGAAACACCATATATTTT.

This chain connects TRBV11-3 to TRBJ2-1; a possible D gene is TRBD2 (7 bases). The V end was cut by 1 base, the J end by 6 bases, with 13 bases between. Per the germline V gene, CDR1 is SGHNT and CDR2 is YENEEA. This CDR3 has 15 amino acids. In DNA, the CDR3 is TGTGCCAGCAGCTTAGGGGGGGGGCGCGGCAATGAGCAGTTCTTC. The encoded protein is CASSLGGGRGNEQFF.

CDR3 protein: CASSRPSGTSYNEQFF. CDR3 bases: TGTGCCAGCAGTCGGCCTAGCGGGACCTCCTACAATGAGCAGTTCTTC. The rearrangement uses TRBV27 and TRBJ2-1; 9 bases are a match to TRBD2. The CDR3 runs 16 residues. J gave up 0 bases and V 5 bases, and 5 bases lay outside the gene matches. CDR1 and CDR2 (germline): MNHEY, SMNVEV (reference sequence).

This clone was seen only a few times. The genes are TRBV5-1 and TRBJ2-1, with D maybe TRBD2 (6 bases). Germline V CDR1 and CDR2: SGHRS, YFSETQ. With 4 bases removed from V and 4 bases from J, the gap between germline ends came to 18 bases. The CDR3 is 16 amino acids. The CDR3 loop is CASSPSTRASYNEQFF. CDR3 nucleotide sequence: TGCGCCAGCAGCCCGTCGACTAGGGCTTCTTACAATGAGCAGTTCTTC.

J is TRBJ2-3 and V is TRBV5-5; TRBD2 matches 11 bases. The germline gives CDR1 SGHKS, CDR2 YYEKEE (reference sequence). The CDR3 extends over 15 amino acids. V shed 3 bases and J 0 bases; nucleotides not matched to a gene: 0. CDR3 DNA sequence: TGTGCCAGCAGCTGGACTAGCGGGAGCACAGATACGCAGTATTTT. It is translated as CASSWTSGSTDTQYF. Together with reference TRBV5-5 and TRBJ2-3, the CDR3 gives the full variable domain: DAGVTQSPTHLIKTRGQQVTLRCSPISGHKSVSWYQQVLGQGPQFIFQYYEKEERGRGNFPDRFSARQFPNYSSELNVNALLLGDSALYLCASSWTSGSTDTQYFGPGTRLTVL.

J is TRBJ2-5 and V is TRBV7-9, with 8 bases aligning to TRBD2. CDR3 length: 16 residues. CDR1 and CDR2 from the germline V gene are SEHNR and FQNEAQ (reference sequence). The V segment lost 2 bases and the J segment 5 bases; nucleotides outside the gene matches: 10. The CDR3, as DNA: TGTGCCAGCAGCTTACCACGGGAGGGCCTTTTCGAGACCCAGTACTTC. Encoded protein: CASSLPREGLFETQYF.

The chain employs TRBV5-1 and TRBJ1-2; tentatively, D is TRBD1 (6 bases). This CDR3 is 14 amino acids long. Germline V lookup: CDR1 SGHRS, CDR2 YFSETQ. V lost 0 bases, J lost 5 bases, and 11 bases lay in between. The CDR3 DNA is TGCGCCAGCAGCTTGGAGGCAGGGGTATATGGCTACACCTTC. It is translated as CASSLEAGVYGYTF.

The chain couples TRBV7-9 to TRBJ1-1; maybe TRBD1 (6 bases). Germline CDR1 and CDR2: SEHNR and FQNEAQ (reference sequence). V was shortened by 5 bases and J by 11 bases, with 15 bases between the two germline ends. The CDR3 is 12 amino acids. This CDR3 is CASSTTGYLAFF. The CDR3 DNA follows: TGTGCCAGCAGCACGACAGGTTATCTTGCTTTCTTT. Looking up the rest from reference TRBV7-9 and TRBJ1-1 gives the full variable domain: DTGVSQNPRHKITKRGQNVTFRCDPISEHNRLYWYRQTLGQGPEFLTYFQNEAQLEKSRLLSDRFSAERPKGSFSTLEIQRTEQGDSAMYLCASSTTGYLAFFGQGTRLTVV.

By frequency in the sample, this clone is medium-sized. The J gene is TRBJ2-4, the V gene TRBV27, with D perhaps TRBD2 (5 bases). V lost 2 bases and J 0 bases, leaving 11 bases between the germline ends. CDR3 size: 16 residues. Per the germline V gene, CDR1 is MNHEY and CDR2 is SMNVEV (reference sequence). Here the CDR3 reads CASSLRATIAKNIQYF. The DNA of the CDR3 is TGTGCCAGCAGTTTACGGGCGACTATAGCCAAAAACATTCAGTACTTC.

The genes are TRBV6-6 and TRBJ2-5; 15 bases are shared with TRBD2. The CDR3 has 16 residues. Trimming took 5 bases from V and 3 from J; bases not matched to a gene: 4. Germline values: CDR1 MNHNY, CDR2 SVGAGI (reference sequence). The CDR3 DNA reads TGTGCCAGCAGTCCGGGACTAGCGGGAGGAAAAGAGACCCAGTACTTC. It codes for CASSPGLAGGKETQYF.

This clone was seen a handful of times. The chain is built from TRBV5-1 and TRBJ2-1; D tentatively fits TRBD1 or TRBD2 (6 bases each). The V and J ends lost 4 bases and 3 bases respectively, with 11 bases between them. The CDR3 has 14 amino acids. Germline V lookup: CDR1 SGHRS, CDR2 YFSETQ. DNA of the CDR3: TGCGCCAGCAGCCTGGGGGGCTTCTACAATGAGCAGTTCTTC. Protein product: CASSLGGFYNEQFF.

The genes are TRBV7-8 and TRBJ1-1; weak D call: TRBD1 (6 bases). The CDR3 runs to 18 residues. Trimming took 1 base from V and 0 from J, leaving 18 bases between them. Germline loops: CDR1 SGHVS, CDR2 FQNEAQ. The CDR3, as DNA: TGTGCCAGCAGCTTAGGGGTCCAACAGGGTTGGATGAACACTGAAGCTTTCTTT. Its protein is CASSLGVQQGWMNTEAFF. Drawing the rest from reference TRBV7-8 and TRBJ1-1, the complete variable domain is GAGVSQSPRYKVAKRGQDVALRCDPISGHVSLFWYQQALGQGPEFLTYFQNEAQLDKSGLPSDRFFAERPEGSVSTLKIQRTQQEDSAVYLCASSLGVQQGWMNTEAFFGQGTRLTVV.

This clone was detected only a few times. The gene calls are TRBV30 and TRBJ2-6; D might be TRBD2 (5 bases). The CDR3 runs 16 residues. The V gene lost 0 bases and the J gene lost 2 bases, with 11 bases spanning the gap. Germline V gene data show CDR1 as GTSNPN and CDR2 as SVGIG (reference sequence). This chain's CDR3 is CAWSVLGVPGANVLTF. In DNA form, the CDR3 reads TGTGCCTGGAGTGTACTAGGTGTCCCTGGGGCCAACGTCCTGACTTTC.

This clone has just one count. One junction end does not reproduce the germline sequence, and a read error may be involved. V gene TRBV7-2 combines with J gene TRBJ2-7; D is perhaps TRBD2 (6 bases). This CDR3 is built from 15 residues. CDR1 is SGHTA, CDR2 FQGNSA, per germline. CDR3 DNA sequence: TGTGCCAGCAGCTTCCCCCGGGGGAGGCCCTATGAGCAGTACTTC. Translating it yields CASSFPRGRPYEQYF.

In this sample, this clone turned up a few times. The gene calls are TRBV10-3 and TRBJ1-6; TRBD1 agrees at 11 bases. The germline V gene encodes CDR1 ENHRY and CDR2 SYGVKD. Trimming cost V 6 bases and J 9 bases; bases outside gene matches: 19. This CDR3 has 19 residues. The CDR3 region is CAIRALGVSGGQGVSPLHF. CDR3 DNA: TGTGCCATCAGAGCCCTGGGAGTCAGTGGGGGACAGGGGGTTTCACCCCTCCACTTT.

This sequence joins TRBV6-1 and TRBJ1-1; TRBD1 matches at 10 bases. This CDR3 is 14 amino acids long. Germline V gene sequence: CDR1 MNHNS, CDR2 SASEGT. V lost 4 bases and J lost 5; bases outside the gene matches: 4. The CDR3 spells CASSGGTGVTEAFF. CDR3 coding DNA: TGTGCCAGCAGTGGAGGGACAGGGGTGACTGAAGCTTTCTTT.

The J gene is TRBJ2-3, the V gene TRBV4-1, with 8 nucleotides matching TRBD2. This CDR3 spans 17 amino acids. CDR1 is MGHRA and CDR2 is YSYEKL in the germline V gene. With V trimmed by 3 bases and J by 1 base, 9 bases remained unmatched. DNA for the CDR3: TGCGCCAGCAGCCACCTCTGGGCGGGAGGAGGCACAGATACGCAGTATTTT. Its protein product is CASSHLWAGGGTDTQYF.

The CDR3: CASSLERELYEQFF. The CDR3 DNA is TGTGCCAGCAGCTTAGAGCGGGAGTTATATGAGCAGTTCTTC. The chain joins TRBV11-2 to TRBJ2-1; 7 positions match TRBD2. This CDR3 has 14 amino acids. In germline, CDR1 is SGHAT, CDR2 FQNNGV. Trimming removed 0 bases from V and 8 bases from J; junction bases left unmatched: 4. The entire variable domain, with the rest obtained from reference TRBV11-2 and TRBJ2-1, is as follows: EAGVAQSPRYKIIEKRQSVAFWCNPISGHATLYWYQQILGQGPKLLIQFQNNGVVDDSQLPKDRFSAERLKGVDSTLKIQPAKLEDSAVYLCASSLERELYEQFFGPGTRLTVL.

This clone was counted a few times. This chain uses TRBV5-1 with TRBJ1-6; 10 bases line up with TRBD1. Germline V CDR1 and CDR2: SGHRS, YFSETQ. V shed 0 bases and J 7 bases; nucleotides not matched to a gene: 7. The CDR3 has 17 amino acids. The CDR3 sequence is CASSLGPPGQGNSPLHF. The DNA for the CDR3 is TGCGCCAGCAGCTTGGGACCCCCGGGACAGGGGAATTCACCCCTCCACTTT. Supplemented by reference TRBV5-1 and TRBJ1-6, the full variable domain reads KAGVTQTPRYLIKTRGQQVTLSCSPISGHRSVSWYQQTPGQGLQFLFEYFSETQRNKGNFPGRFSGRQFSNSRSEMNVSTLELGDSALYLCASSLGPPGQGNSPLHFGNGTRLTVT.

This clone was observed a few times. This chain links TRBV7-6 with TRBJ1-2; tentative D call: TRBD1 (6 bases). The CDR3 totals 14 residues. The germline gives CDR1 SGHVS, CDR2 FNYEAQ. Trimming left V 6 bases short and J 4 bases short, with 15 bases between. The CDR3 DNA reads TGTGCCAGCAGTCCTGGACAGCTCCTCTATGGCTACACCTTC. Translated, it gives CASSPGQLLYGYTF.

The chain combines TRBV6-4 with TRBJ2-1; 7 nucleotides match TRBD2. V was pared by 2 bases and J by 1 base, with 2 bases of the junction left unmatched. The CDR3 contains 15 residues. Germline CDR1 is MRHNA and CDR2 is SNTAGT. The CDR3 region has the DNA TGTGCCAGCAGTGACACAGCGGGATCCTACAATGAGCAGTTCTTC. This encodes CASSDTAGSYNEQFF.

The CDR3 DNA follows: TGTGCCAGCAGCGTAGGCCTAGCGGACTCCTACGAGCAGTACTTC. It encodes CASSVGLADSYEQYF. J is TRBJ2-7 and V is TRBV9, with TRBD2 identical over 7 bases. The ends lost 0 bases at V and 0 bases at J; junction bases unmatched: 3. The CDR3 covers 15 residues. Germline CDR1 and CDR2: SGDLS and YYNGEE.

The rearrangement uses TRBV19 and TRBJ1-5; D might be TRBD1 (6 bases). Between the trimmed V and J ends, which lost 2 bases and 3 bases, there was a span of 11 bases. From germline, CDR1 is LNHDA and CDR2 SQIVND (reference sequence). The CDR3 has 15 residues. The CDR3 is CASSIIGQNNQPQHF. The CDR3 nucleotides read TGTGCCAGTAGTATAATCGGACAGAACAATCAGCCCCAGCATTTT.